This T cell receptor (beta chain) emerged from a study of cytomegalovirus exposure and HLA in healthy donors. Findings and caveats of the study: In the 120 validation repertoires, approximately 94% of cluster scores exceeded 0, per a later analysis.

Germline CDR1 is LGHNT and CDR2 is FRNRAP. The CDR3 extends over 15 amino acids. The V and J ends lost 5 bases and 0 bases, in that order; junction bases with no gene match: 3. Concerning this clone itself: Its target is unknown.

The protocol was immunoSEQ multiplex PCR, while the TCRdb copy is restricted to in-frame clones and leaves out a portion. In the table there are about 71,000 clones, about 94% of which are singletons. Sequencing was done on a sample of PBMCs. This receptor was obtained from a young woman in good health and CMV-seronegative. The chain couples TRBV12-5 to TRBJ2-1, with 8 bases that match TRBD2. DNA of the CDR3: TGTGCTAGTGGTAGAAGCGGGAGCTCCTACAATGAGCAGTTCTTC. This gives the protein CASGRSGSSYNEQFF. Filled out from reference TRBV12-5 and TRBJ2-1, the complete variable domain reads DARVTQTPRHKVTEMGQEVTMRCQPILGHNTVFWYRQTMMQGLELLAYFRNRAPLDDSGMPKDRFSAEMPDATLATLKIQPSEPRDSAVYFCASGRSGSSYNEQFFGPGTRLTVL.